This T cell receptor beta chain appears in the sequencing data of a study of beta chain features in type 1 diabetes. Overall study context: Over all samples combined, more than 90,000,000 sorted cells were examined.

Overall study results and limits: TCRB CDR3s from Type 1 diabetes patients were moderately but significantly shorter in all four CD4+ subsets.

The junction had 5 bases not matched to a gene; V was cut back by 4 bases and J by 5 bases. This CDR3 comprises 15 residues. CDR1 MGHRA and CDR2 YSYEKL come from the germline V gene. The investigators reverse transcribed all of the isolated RNA, so they sequenced expressed TCRB transcripts. The repertoire was sequenced with immunoSEQ multiplex PCR; TCRdb's copy has only in-frame clones and lacks some. The data show 250,000 or so clones, about 15% seen once. CD45RO/CCR7/CD25/CD127/CD95/CD27 staining was used to isolate CD4+ naive, central memory, regulatory and stem cell-like memory cells by sorting. Points on this clone: Its antigen is still unknown.

The specimen was naive CD4+ T cells from blood. The source of this sequence is a young man with type 1 diabetes. The V and J genes are TRBV4-1 and TRBJ1-4; TRBD1 aligns across 9 bases. The CDR3 DNA reads as TGCGCCAGCAGCCGTCCCGGGACAGGGAATGAAAAACTGTTTTTT. It translates to CASSRPGTGNEKLFF.